Each of the 29 T cell receptor beta chains below was sequenced from the same sample in a study of blood T cell repertoires in COVID-19. Method: immunoSEQ multiplex PCR; TCRdb's copy keeps in-frame clones and lacks some. Of approximately 150,000 clones listed, approximately 90% were seen once; the top ten hold around 20%. Sequenced material: peripheral blood. All receptors come from a middle-aged man with active or convalescent COVID-19.

The V call is TRBV5-8, the J call TRBJ1-5; 8 bases fit TRBD1. The CDR3 is made up of 16 amino acids. Germline-derived CDR1 and CDR2 are SGHTS and YDEGEE. The V and J ends lost 1 base and 4 bases, in that order; junction bases with no gene match: 7. Here the CDR3 reads CASSLRAQGVNQPQHF. Written as DNA, the CDR3 is TGTGCCAGCAGCTTGCGGGCACAGGGGGTGAATCAGCCCCAGCATTTT.

The V and J genes are TRBV6-2 or TRBV6-3 and TRBJ1-2; D gene unclear. Germline CDR1 is MNHEY and CDR2 is SVGEGT. V lost 4 bases, J lost 4 bases, and 4 bases lay in between. This CDR3 contains 11 residues. Here the CDR3 reads CASSSGYGYTF. DNA for the CDR3: TGTGCCAGCAGTTCCGGCTATGGCTACACCTTC.

The chain links TRBV15 to TRBJ2-7; a possible D gene is TRBD2 (6 bases). This CDR3 has 15 amino acids. V lost 0 bases to trimming and J lost 2 bases, with 11 bases between them. CDR1 and CDR2 from the germline V gene are LNHNV and YYDKDF (reference sequence). This CDR3 reads CATSRDPSGAYEQYF. The CDR3 nucleotides read TGTGCCACCAGCAGAGATCCCTCGGGGGCCTACGAGCAGTACTTC.

This chain joins TRBV5-4 and TRBJ1-1; perhaps TRBD1 as D (5 bases). Germline V gives CDR1 SGHNT, CDR2 YYREEE (reference sequence). V lost 1 base, J lost 9 bases, and 10 bases lay in between. The CDR3 covers 12 residues. The CDR3, as DNA: TGTGCCAGCAGCTTGAAGGGGCTGAAAGCTTTCTTT. It codes for CASSLKGLKAFF.

This chain links TRBV5-5 with TRBJ1-1; D gene ambiguous. Trimming removed 4 bases from V and 1 base from J, with 8 bases in between. This CDR3 region has 13 residues. The V gene's germline CDR1 is SGHKS and CDR2 YYEKEE (reference sequence). The CDR3 region is CASSRSQNTEAFF. CDR3 bases: TGTGCCAGCAGCCGCAGTCAGAACACTGAAGCTTTCTTT.

The chain is built from TRBV2 and TRBJ1-6; perhaps TRBD1 as D (6 bases). CDR1 SNHLY and CDR2 FYNNEI come from the germline V gene. V was clipped by 5 bases and J by 0 bases, with 14 bases between them. The CDR3 consists of 17 residues. The DNA of the CDR3 is TGTGCCAGCAGTCCCCGGGGAGGGGGCTCCTATAATTCACCCCTCCACTTT. It specifies CASSPRGGGSYNSPLHF.

The V and J genes are TRBV5-1 and TRBJ1-4; weak D call: TRBD1 (6 bases). Between the trimmed V and J ends, which lost 3 bases and 3 bases, there was a span of 15 bases. CDR3 length: 16 residues. CDR1 and CDR2 (germline): SGHRS, YFSETQ. CDR3 DNA sequence: TGCGCCAGCAGCTCCCTGGGGGCAGGGGCTAATGAAAAACTGTTTTTT. It encodes CASSSLGAGANEKLFF.

J is TRBJ2-7 and V is TRBV4-3; no clear D gene. Trimming left V 1 base short and J 1 base short, with 5 bases between. The germline CDR1 and CDR2 sequences are LGHNA and YSLEER. This CDR3 has 13 residues. For the CDR3, the DNA is TGCGCCAGCAGCCAAGCCCGTTCCTACGAGCAGTACTTC. It specifies CASSQARSYEQYF.

The chain has TRBV23-1 and TRBJ1-4, with 9 nucleotides matching TRBD1. TRBV23-1 is placed among ORFs of uncertain function. V lost 9 bases and J lost 5; bases outside the gene matches: 7. The CDR3 loop spans 14 amino acids. Here the CDR3 reads CARAAGTGNEKLFF. The CDR3 coding sequence is TGCGCCAGGGCCGCGGGGACAGGGAATGAAAAACTGTTTTTT.

The V gene is TRBV5-4, the J gene TRBJ2-7, with 9 bases matching TRBD2. V dropped 0 bases and J dropped 2; count of bases not matched to a gene: 3. Germline V gene sequence: CDR1 SGHNT, CDR2 YYREEE (reference sequence). CDR3 size: 15 residues. The CDR3 spells CASSLGGGDTYEQYF. Written as DNA, the CDR3 is TGTGCCAGCAGCTTGGGCGGGGGGGACACCTACGAGCAGTACTTC. The variable domain in full, completed from reference TRBV5-4 and TRBJ2-7, reads ETGVTQSPTHLIKTRGQQVTLRCSSQSGHNTVSWYQQALGQGPQFIFQYYREEENGRGNFPPRFSGLQFPNYSSELNVNALELDDSALYLCASSLGGGDTYEQYFGPGTRLTVT.

CDR3 region: CASSSGDRDSAEAFF. DNA for the CDR3: TGTGCCAGCAGTTCGGGGGACAGGGATTCCGCTGAAGCTTTCTTT. The rearrangement uses TRBV28 and TRBJ1-1; 9 bases agree with TRBD1. CDR1 is MDHEN, CDR2 SYDVKM, per germline. This CDR3 has 15 amino acids. Unmatched junction bases numbered 9, after V lost 4 bases and J lost 6 bases.

The chain combines TRBV30 with TRBJ2-2; 10 bases are shared with TRBD2. The CDR3 loop spans 20 amino acids. Per the germline V gene, CDR1 is GTSNPN and CDR2 is SVGIG (reference sequence). Trimming removed 0 bases from V and 1 base from J; junction bases left unmatched: 14. The CDR3 DNA reads as TGTGCCTGGAGTGTAAGGTTTGCCAGCGGGAGGGCCAAGAACACCGGGGAGCTGTTTTTT. Protein: CAWSVRFASGRAKNTGELFF.

The chain combines TRBV28 with TRBJ2-7; a weak D match, TRBD1 (6 bases). V dropped 6 bases and J dropped 2 bases, with 14 bases sitting between them. Germline CDR1 MDHEN, CDR2 SYDVKM. The CDR3 is made up of 14 amino acids. This CDR3 is CASRLGQGPYEQYF. DNA of the CDR3: TGTGCCAGCAGATTAGGGCAGGGGCCCTACGAGCAGTACTTC. Complete variable domain (other parts from reference TRBV28 and TRBJ2-7): DVKVTQSSRYLVKRTGEKVFLECVQDMDHENMFWYRQDPGLGLRLIYFSYDVKMKEKGDIPEGYSVSREKKERFSLILESASTNQTSMYLCASRLGQGPYEQYFGPGTRLTVT.

V gene TRBV7-2 combines with J gene TRBJ2-7; the match to TRBD1 covers 9 bases. This CDR3 is 16 amino acids long. The germline V gene has CDR1 SGHTA and CDR2 FQGNSA. The ends lost 4 bases at V and 0 bases at J; junction bases unmatched: 7. As DNA, the CDR3 is TGTGCCAGCAGCTCCGGACAGGGGTCTTCCTCCTACGAGCAGTACTTC. Translated: CASSSGQGSSSYEQYF.

This clone is a singleton in its sample. This chain joins TRBV28 and TRBJ2-2; the D is unclear. Germline assignment: CDR1 MDHEN and CDR2 SYDVKM. The CDR3 runs 12 residues. V lost 8 bases and J 9 bases, leaving 13 bases between the germline ends. This chain's CDR3 is CASGSFPRELFF. The CDR3 DNA sequence: TGTGCCAGCGGCTCCTTTCCCAGGGAGCTGTTTTTT.

The genes are TRBV10-1 and TRBJ2-3; 7 nucleotides line up with TRBD2. V lost 7 bases and J lost 5; bases outside the gene matches: 9. The CDR3 is made up of 14 amino acids. Germline V gene sequence: CDR1 WNHNN, CDR2 SYGVQD (reference sequence). CDR3 DNA sequence: TGCGCCAGCAAAAGGGGACTACCGGGAGATACGCAGTATTTT. Protein product: CASKRGLPGDTQYF.

The chain combines TRBV12-5 with TRBJ1-5; TRBD1 matches 9 bases. With V trimmed by 1 base and J by 6 bases, 1 base remained unmatched. Germline values: CDR1 LGHNT, CDR2 FRNRAP. The CDR3 totals 14 residues. The CDR3 coding sequence is TGTGCTAGTGGTTTGGGACAGGGGGGTCAGCCCCAGCATTTT. This codes for CASGLGQGGQPQHF.

This sequence joins TRBV19 and TRBJ2-7, with 9 bases fitting TRBD1. Germline assignment: CDR1 LNHDA and CDR2 SQIVND (reference sequence). Unmatched junction bases numbered 6, after V lost 6 bases and J lost 3 bases. This CDR3 has 14 residues. DNA for the CDR3: TGTGCCAGTAGCGCCGCGGGACAGGGCTACGAGCAGTACTTC. Protein product: CASSAAGQGYEQYF. The entire variable domain, with the rest obtained from reference TRBV19 and TRBJ2-7, is as follows: DGGITQSPKYLFRKEGQNVTLSCEQNLNHDAMYWYRQDPGQGLRLIYYSQIVNDFQKGDIAEGYSVSREKKESFPLTVTSAQKNPTAFYLCASSAAGQGYEQYFGPGTRLTVT.

This chain links TRBV25-1 with TRBJ1-2; TRBD1 might be the D (5 bases). This CDR3 is 14 amino acids long. CDR1 is MGHDK, CDR2 SYGVNS, per germline. The CDR3 DNA is TGTGCTAGCGGTAACAAAGGAGGGGAACGTGGCTACACCTTC. Translation gives CASGNKGGERGYTF.

This clone was recorded once. This chain joins TRBV28 and TRBJ2-1; 9 nucleotides align to TRBD2. V shed 6 bases, J shed 6 bases, and the junction held 9 bases outside the gene matches. CDR3 length equals 15 residues. Germline values: CDR1 MDHEN, CDR2 SYDVKM. The CDR3 DNA reads TGTGCCAGCAGCCTGGTAGTAGCGGGAGTCAATGAGCAGTTCTTC. It translates to CASSLVVAGVNEQFF.

Here the CDR3 DNA reads TGCGCCAGCAGCCAAGAGGCAGGGGGCCTCTCTGGGGCCAACGTCCTGACTTTC. Its translation: CASSQEAGGLSGANVLTF. The J gene is TRBJ2-6, the V gene TRBV4-1, with TRBD1 matching 8 bases. V lost 0 bases and J lost 0; bases outside the gene matches: 4. Germline V lookup: CDR1 MGHRA, CDR2 YSYEKL. The CDR3 spans 18 residues.

The rearrangement uses TRBV15 and TRBJ2-5, with unresolved D. This CDR3 has 15 residues. Trimming took off 2 bases at V and 5 bases at J, with 15 bases between the two ends. From germline, CDR1 is LNHNV and CDR2 YYDKDF (reference sequence). CDR3 residues: CATSRTPGLFETQYF. The CDR3 DNA reads TGTGCCACCAGCAGAACGCCCGGGTTGTTCGAGACCCAGTACTTC.

This sequence joins TRBV7-9 and TRBJ2-5, with TRBD2 matching 11 bases. The germline gives CDR1 SEHNR, CDR2 FQNEAQ (reference sequence). This CDR3 contains 15 residues. The V segment lost 5 bases and the J segment 4 bases; nucleotides outside the gene matches: 6. The CDR3 loop reads CASSPYGLAGETQYF. CDR3 coding DNA: TGTGCCAGCAGCCCCTATGGACTAGCGGGAGAGACCCAGTACTTC.

This clone was recorded once. The rearrangement uses TRBV6-5 and TRBJ1-2, with TRBD1 matching 9 bases. CDR3 length: 13 amino acids. Germline V CDR1 and CDR2: MNHEY, SVGAGI. V dropped 6 bases and J dropped 8; count of bases not matched to a gene: 7. CDR3 coding DNA: TGTGCCAGCAGCAAACAGGGGGCTTACGGCTACACCTTC. Its translation: CASSKQGAYGYTF.

This chain connects TRBV29-1 to TRBJ2-1; 10 nucleotides align to TRBD2. Germline CDR1 SQVTM, CDR2 ANQGSEA. The CDR3 consists of 16 residues. Trimming removed 4 bases from V and 4 bases from J; junction bases left unmatched: 10. The CDR3 sequence is CSVGGSGGAIYNEQFF. DNA for the CDR3: TGCAGCGTTGGCGGGAGCGGGGGGGCAATTTACAATGAGCAGTTCTTC.

The chain employs TRBV6-5 and TRBJ2-1; 7 positions match TRBD2. CDR1 MNHEY and CDR2 SVGAGI come from the germline V gene. The CDR3 loop spans 14 amino acids. The V segment lost 7 bases and the J segment 7 bases; nucleotides outside the gene matches: 10. CDR3 sequence (DNA): TGTGCCAGCACCCGCGGGAGCCCTTGGAATGAGCAGTTCTTC. Translating it yields CASTRGSPWNEQFF.

J is TRBJ1-1 and V is TRBV18; 10 bases match TRBD1. The CDR3 extends over 15 amino acids. The V segment lost 4 bases and the J segment 2 bases; nucleotides outside the gene matches: 4. Germline loops: CDR1 KGHSH, CDR2 LQKENI. CDR3 residues: CASSQDRGRNTEAFF. The CDR3 DNA sequence: TGTGCCAGCTCACAAGACAGGGGGCGTAACACTGAAGCTTTCTTT.

The rearrangement links TRBV10-3 to TRBJ2-7; D possibly corresponds to TRBD2 (6 bases). The CDR3 is 14 residues long. Trimming stripped 5 bases from V and 3 bases from J, with 14 bases between. Germline lookup yields CDR1 ENHRY and CDR2 SYGVKD. CDR3 nucleotides: TGTGCCATCAGTCCGACTAGTAGTAGCTACGAGCAGTACTTC. Translated: CAISPTSSSYEQYF.

The chain employs TRBV27 and TRBJ2-2; D unclear. Germline CDR1 and CDR2: MNHEY and SMNVEV (reference sequence). The CDR3 runs 13 residues. Trimming shortened V by 3 bases and J by 4 bases, and 6 bases separated the two germline ends. DNA for the CDR3: TGTGCCAGCAGTTTTACAGTCACCGGGGAGCTGTTTTTT. Its protein product is CASSFTVTGELFF.